A single sample gave rise to the 29 T cell receptor beta chains below, sequenced in a study of OX40 agonist ivuxolimab in advanced cancers. Sequencing used immunoSEQ multiplex PCR; TCRdb keeps in-frame clones, though not all of them. Here the sample spans tens of thousands of clones, about 90% being singletons. The sample was CD4+ or CD8+ T cells sorted from blood, taken in a trial of the OX40 agonist ivuxolimab. The origin of the receptors is an adult with an advanced solid tumor such as melanoma, head and neck, liver or kidney cancer.

This sequence joins TRBV6-6 and TRBJ2-3; 7 positions match TRBD2. V lost 4 bases and J lost 6; bases outside the gene matches: 13. Germline CDR1 and CDR2: MNHNY and SVGAGI (reference sequence). The CDR3 has 16 amino acids. The CDR3 nucleotides read TGTGCCAGCAGTTCCTCAAGACTAGCCTTTCCGGATACGCAGTATTTT. Protein sequence: CASSSSRLAFPDTQYF.

J is TRBJ2-7 and V is TRBV7-9; the D is unclear. The CDR3 runs 13 residues. With 4 bases removed from V and 2 bases from J, the gap between germline ends came to 9 bases. Germline V lookup: CDR1 SEHNR, CDR2 FQNEAQ (reference sequence). DNA of the CDR3: TGTGCCAGCAGCTGGGCAGGTCCCTACGAGCAGTACTTC. As protein: CASSWAGPYEQYF. Based on the CDR3 plus reference TRBV7-9 and TRBJ2-7, the full variable domain is DTGVSQNPRHKITKRGQNVTFRCDPISEHNRLYWYRQTLGQGPEFLTYFQNEAQLEKSRLLSDRFSAERPKGSFSTLEIQRTEQGDSAMYLCASSWAGPYEQYFGPGTRLTVT.

The V call is TRBV4-3, the J call TRBJ2-7; 9 bases match TRBD1. The germline V gene has CDR1 LGHNA and CDR2 YSLEER. The CDR3 loop spans 16 amino acids. With 4 bases clipped from V and 2 bases from J, the junction kept 9 bases outside the gene matches. The CDR3 reads CASSPSVWDRAYEQYF. The CDR3 DNA reads as TGCGCCAGCAGCCCAAGCGTGTGGGACAGGGCCTACGAGCAGTACTTC.

V usage is TRBV5-6 and J usage is TRBJ2-2; weak D call: TRBD2 (5 bases). The germline V gene has CDR1 SGHDT and CDR2 YYEEEE. CDR3 length: 17 amino acids. V was shortened by 4 bases and J by 2 bases, with 18 bases between the two germline ends. The CDR3 nucleotides are TGTGCCAGCAGCCCCCTGGGCGGGCCCGATAACACCGGGGAGCTGTTTTTT. This sequence encodes CASSPLGGPDNTGELFF.

The chain couples TRBV15 to TRBJ1-1; D uncertain. Germline CDR1 LNHNV, CDR2 YYDKDF (reference sequence). The CDR3 contains 12 residues. Trimming shortened V by 4 bases and J by 1 base, and 4 bases separated the two germline ends. In DNA, the CDR3 is TGTGCCACCAGCACGGGGAACACTGAAGCTTTCTTT. Protein sequence: CATSTGNTEAFF.

This clone was observed a few times. The V gene is TRBV28, the J gene TRBJ1-5; weak D call: TRBD1 (6 bases). CDR3 length equals 17 residues. V lost 4 bases and J 0 bases, leaving 16 bases between the germline ends. Germline V gene data show CDR1 as MDHEN and CDR2 as SYDVKM. For the CDR3, the DNA is TGTGCCAGCAGTTCCAAACGACAGGCATATAGCAATCAGCCCCAGCATTTT. This encodes CASSSKRQAYSNQPQHF.

The chain carries TRBV6-1 and TRBJ2-1, with D possibly matching TRBD1 (5 bases). The CDR3 consists of 14 residues. Trimming shortened V by 1 base and J by 4 bases, and 8 bases separated the two germline ends. CDR1 is MNHNS, CDR2 SASEGT, per germline. The CDR3 nucleotides read TGTGCCAGCAGTGAAGACACAGGATACAATGAGCAGTTCTTC. Its translation is CASSEDTGYNEQFF.

The chain recombines TRBV28 with TRBJ2-3; 7 nucleotides match TRBD2. The CDR3 covers 17 residues. The germline V gene encodes CDR1 MDHEN and CDR2 SYDVKM. The junction had 10 bases not matched to a gene; V was cut back by 2 bases and J by 2 bases. The CDR3 loop reads CASSLIVTSLLTDTQYF. In DNA, the CDR3 is TGTGCCAGCAGTTTAATCGTGACTAGCCTACTCACAGATACGCAGTATTTT.

The chain uses TRBV11-2 and TRBJ2-1; D call uncertain. V dropped 1 base and J dropped 9 bases, with 13 bases sitting between them. The CDR3 loop spans 14 amino acids. Germline V gives CDR1 SGHAT, CDR2 FQNNGV. In nucleotides, the CDR3 is TGTGCCAGCAGCTTAGGGGGTTACTCCTCTGAGCAGTTCTTC. Translating it yields CASSLGGYSSEQFF.

The chain joins TRBV9 to TRBJ2-2; no reliable D call. Trimming shortened V by 2 bases and J by 2 bases, and 7 bases separated the two germline ends. CDR1 is SGDLS, CDR2 YYNGEE, per germline. This CDR3 is 14 amino acids long. The CDR3 DNA reads TGTGCCAGCAGCGTCAGTGGAAACACCGGGGAGCTGTTTTTT. This codes for CASSVSGNTGELFF.

This chain joins TRBV7-9 and TRBJ1-2; maybe TRBD1 (5 bases). Germline assignment: CDR1 SEHNR and CDR2 FQNEAQ (reference sequence). With 1 base removed from V and 5 bases from J, the gap between germline ends came to 8 bases. The CDR3 runs 13 residues. This chain's CDR3 is CASSLGSGYGYTF. CDR3 in DNA: TGTGCCAGCAGCTTAGGGTCAGGGTATGGCTACACCTTC. Based on the CDR3 plus reference TRBV7-9 and TRBJ1-2, the full variable domain is DTGVSQNPRHKITKRGQNVTFRCDPISEHNRLYWYRQTLGQGPEFLTYFQNEAQLEKSRLLSDRFSAERPKGSFSTLEIQRTEQGDSAMYLCASSLGSGYGYTFGSGTRLTVV.

The chain is built from TRBV25-1 and TRBJ2-7; unclear D gene. Trimming cost V 2 bases and J 5 bases, with 7 bases left between them. The CDR3 spans 12 residues. Germline CDR1 MGHDK, CDR2 SYGVNS. CDR3 nucleotides: TGTGCCAGCAGTGAACCTGCCCACGAGCAGTACTTC. Protein product: CASSEPAHEQYF.

This chain connects TRBV9 to TRBJ2-3; D is unclear. The CDR3 sequence is 16 residues long. V dropped 3 bases and J dropped 2 bases, with 16 bases sitting between them. Germline loops: CDR1 SGDLS, CDR2 YYNGEE. CDR3 nucleotide sequence: TGTGCCAGCAGCGCAAGTTGGGGTCTCTTCACAGATACGCAGTATTTT. This gives the protein CASSASWGLFTDTQYF.

The chain carries TRBV27 and TRBJ2-1; 9 positions agree with TRBD2. V lost 5 bases to trimming and J lost 11 bases; unmatched junction nucleotides: 16. Germline-derived CDR1 and CDR2 are MNHEY and SMNVEV (reference sequence). CDR3 length: 16 residues. The CDR3, as DNA: TGTGCCAGCAGTGCGATTTCTGCGGGAGGGTTTGATAAGCAGTTCTTC. Translated: CASSAISAGGFDKQFF.

This rearrangement joins TRBV29-1 to TRBJ1-1, with D possibly being TRBD1 (6 bases). This CDR3 is 12 amino acids long. V was trimmed by 5 bases and J by 6 bases, leaving 13 bases between them. Germline-derived CDR1 and CDR2 are SQVTM and ANQGSEA. The CDR3: CSVMGAMSEAFF. For the CDR3, the DNA is TGCAGCGTTATGGGGGCGATGTCTGAAGCTTTCTTT.

This chain links TRBV19 with TRBJ1-1, with 7 bases fitting TRBD1. The CDR3 spans 13 residues. The ends lost 9 bases at V and 7 bases at J; junction bases unmatched: 11. Germline V gives CDR1 LNHDA, CDR2 SQIVND (reference sequence). CDR3 DNA sequence: TGTGCCAGCACAGGGGTTTCGTTACGTGAAGCTTTCTTT. Translating gives CASTGVSLREAFF.

The J gene is TRBJ1-1, the V gene TRBV2; D is unresolved. CDR3 length: 15 amino acids. Germline values: CDR1 SNHLY, CDR2 FYNNEI. Deletions cut 3 bases from V and 1 base from J, with 12 bases between. DNA of the CDR3: TGTGCCAGCAGTGACTTGGAGGGCCCGAACACTGAAGCTTTCTTT. As protein: CASSDLEGPNTEAFF.

The chain couples TRBV9 to TRBJ1-2, with D unresolved. CDR1 is SGDLS and CDR2 is YYNGEE in the germline V gene. The CDR3 is made up of 15 amino acids. V lost 8 bases and J lost 0, with 17 bases in between. The CDR3 protein is CASMRNLVANYGYTF. DNA of the CDR3: TGTGCCAGTATGAGGAACCTGGTAGCTAACTATGGCTACACCTTC. Based on the CDR3 plus reference TRBV9 and TRBJ1-2, the full variable domain is DSGVTQTPKHLITATGQRVTLRCSPRSGDLSVYWYQQSLDQGLQFLIQYYNGEERAKGNILERFSAQQFPDLHSELNLSSLELGDSALYFCASMRNLVANYGYTFGSGTRLTVV.

This clone was recorded only once. The chain couples TRBV28 to TRBJ2-5, with D perhaps matching TRBD1 (5 bases). The CDR3 sequence is 15 residues long. Germline assignment: CDR1 MDHEN and CDR2 SYDVKM. The V gene lost 0 bases and the J gene lost 2 bases, with 10 bases spanning the gap. CDR3 in DNA: TGTGCCAGCAGTTTATGGACAGATGATCAAGAGACCCAGTACTTC. Its protein product is CASSLWTDDQETQYF.

The CDR3 loop is CASSYSVLMNTEAFF. CDR3 in DNA: TGTGCCAGCAGTTACTCCGTGCTTATGAACACTGAAGCTTTCTTT. V gene TRBV6-5 combines with J gene TRBJ1-1; D remains unclear. V lost 0 bases and J lost 0, with 8 bases in between. Germline V gene sequence: CDR1 MNHEY, CDR2 SVGAGI. CDR3 length: 15 amino acids.

The J gene is TRBJ2-1, the V gene TRBV4-3; D gene unclear. Germline V CDR1 and CDR2: LGHNA, YSLEER. The ends were cut back, 2 bases at V and 0 bases at J, with 11 bases in the middle. CDR3 length equals 16 residues. CDR3 region: CASSQFHSSSYNEQFF. The CDR3 DNA reads as TGCGCCAGCAGCCAATTTCACTCGAGCTCCTACAATGAGCAGTTCTTC.

A single count supports this clone. This sequence joins TRBV4-3 and TRBJ1-4; unclear D gene. Trimming stripped 0 bases from V and 10 bases from J, with 6 bases between. The CDR3 is made up of 12 amino acids. Per the germline V gene, CDR1 is LGHNA and CDR2 is YSLEER. CDR3 loop: CASSQDYGKLFF. The CDR3, as DNA: TGCGCCAGCAGCCAAGATTACGGAAAACTGTTTTTT.

V is TRBV6-6 and J is TRBJ1-5, with 11 bases identical to TRBD1. The CDR3 consists of 15 residues. Per germline, CDR1 MNHNY and CDR2 SVGAGI (reference sequence). The ends lost 2 bases at V and 6 bases at J; junction bases unmatched: 3. In DNA form, the CDR3 reads TGTGCCAGCAGTTACGGACAGGGGGCCGTTCAGCCCCAGCATTTT. Protein product: CASSYGQGAVQPQHF.

The CDR3 loop is CASRIYGRPEAFF. The CDR3 DNA reads TGTGCCAGCAGAATTTACGGACGCCCTGAAGCTTTCTTT. The chain combines TRBV27 with TRBJ1-1; D call uncertain. Germline CDR1 is MNHEY and CDR2 is SMNVEV (reference sequence). CDR3 length: 13 amino acids. Trimming removed 6 bases at V and 6 bases at J, with 14 bases between.

The chain uses TRBV11-2 and TRBJ1-1; the D gene is possibly TRBD1 (6 bases). Trimming pared 5 bases from V and 0 bases from J, leaving 19 bases between. The CDR3 spans 17 residues. Germline values: CDR1 SGHAT, CDR2 FQNNGV. CDR3 sequence: CASSNPRTVSMNTEAFF. CDR3 nucleotide sequence: TGTGCCAGCAGCAACCCTAGGACAGTCTCAATGAACACTGAAGCTTTCTTT.

This sequence joins TRBV19 and TRBJ1-4, with 9 bases matching TRBD1. Germline CDR1 and CDR2: LNHDA and SQIVND (reference sequence). The CDR3 sequence is 14 residues long. V lost 6 bases, J lost 8 bases, and 7 bases stayed unmatched. The CDR3 DNA reads TGTGCCAGTAGCGAGACAGGGGGGTACGAAAAACTGTTTTTT. Encoded protein: CASSETGGYEKLFF.

This chain joins TRBV5-5 and TRBJ1-2; 7 positions match TRBD1. This CDR3 is 13 amino acids long. The germline gives CDR1 SGHKS, CDR2 YYEKEE (reference sequence). Losses at the gene ends were 4 bases for V and 4 bases for J; bases not matched to a gene: 4. In DNA form, the CDR3 reads TGTGCCAGCAGCGTGGGACAGATCTATGGCTACACCTTC. Protein product: CASSVGQIYGYTF.

This clone has only one observation. The V gene is TRBV11-2, the J gene TRBJ2-7, with unresolved D. The CDR3 length is 16 residues. Germline values: CDR1 SGHAT, CDR2 FQNNGV. Trimming left V 1 base short and J 3 bases short, with 16 bases between. Here the CDR3 DNA reads TGTGCCAGCAGCTTAGGAGGCCCGGGTTTCCGCTACGAGCAGTACTTC. Translating it yields CASSLGGPGFRYEQYF.

The chain links TRBV5-1 to TRBJ2-2; 12 nucleotides line up with TRBD2. Germline CDR1 reads SGHRS; CDR2 reads YFSETQ. The junction had 7 bases not matched to a gene; V was cut back by 2 bases and J by 5 bases. This CDR3 has 17 residues. The CDR3 bases are TGCGCCAGCAGCTTCAAGACTAGCGGGAGCGGAACCGGGGAGCTGTTTTTT. Its protein product is CASSFKTSGSGTGELFF.